One and the same sample provided the 22 T cell receptor beta chains below, sequenced in a study of control samples from healthy donors and cancer patients. Sequenced by immunoSEQ multiplex PCR; TCRdb stores in-frame clones only, minus some. This table holds roughly 54,000 clones, around 97% found once. Input material: blood. Source of these receptors: a woman under 40 in good health.

This clone has only one observation. The chain links TRBV5-4 to TRBJ1-1, with a possible D match to TRBD1 (5 bases). The CDR3 is 14 residues long. V was trimmed by 4 bases and J by 4 bases, leaving 14 bases between them. Germline CDR1 reads SGHNT; CDR2 reads YYREEE (reference sequence). CDR3 sequence (DNA): TGTGCCAGCAGCCACGGAGGCGGGGCCACTGAAGCTTTCTTT. Its protein product is CASSHGGGATEAFF.

CDR3 sequence (DNA): TGTGCCAGCAGCGTAGAGTGGGACACTGAAGCTTTCTTT. Its protein product is CASSVEWDTEAFF. The V gene is TRBV9, the J gene TRBJ1-1; D is unresolved. V was trimmed by 0 bases and J by 3 bases, leaving 6 bases between them. The CDR3 extends over 13 amino acids. Germline V lookup: CDR1 SGDLS, CDR2 YYNGEE.

The rearrangement links TRBV24-1 to TRBJ2-2; possible D gene TRBD2, 5 bases. Deletions cut 0 bases from V and 1 base from J, with 8 bases between. The CDR3 totals 16 residues. Germline CDR1 reads KGHDR; CDR2 reads SFDVKD. CDR3 sequence reads: CATSDLLGLNTGELFF. The CDR3 DNA is TGTGCCACCAGTGATTTGTTAGGACTGAACACCGGGGAGCTGTTTTTT.

The J gene is TRBJ2-7, the V gene TRBV29-1; 10 positions agree with TRBD2. Germline CDR1 is SQVTM and CDR2 is ANQGSEA. The J segment lost 9 bases and the V segment lost 7 bases, leaving 15 bases of the junction unmatched. CDR3 length: 14 amino acids. DNA of the CDR3: TGCAGCGCCTTACTAGCGGGACACTCCCTAGGGCAGTACTTC. It is translated as CSALLAGHSLGQYF.

This clone was recorded once. The chain links TRBV10-3 to TRBJ1-4, with TRBD1 matching 7 bases. The V gene end was trimmed by 4 bases and the J gene end by 7 bases; junction bases not matched to a gene: 6. The CDR3 is 14 residues long. Per germline, CDR1 ENHRY and CDR2 SYGVKD. This CDR3 reads CAISATGFSEKLFF. The DNA for the CDR3 is TGTGCCATCAGTGCGACAGGGTTCTCTGAAAAACTGTTTTTT.

The gene calls are TRBV28 and TRBJ2-1, with D perhaps TRBD1 or TRBD2 (7 bases each). This CDR3 has 16 amino acids. Germline V gives CDR1 MDHEN, CDR2 SYDVKM. Deletions cut 5 bases from V and 5 bases from J, with 19 bases between. The CDR3 loop reads CASSARQGAGDNEQFF. Here the CDR3 DNA reads TGTGCCAGCAGTGCGAGACAGGGTGCGGGGGACAATGAGCAGTTCTTC.

The rearrangement links TRBV2 to TRBJ1-2; possible D gene TRBD1, 5 bases. The CDR3 is 13 amino acids. Trimming removed 6 bases from V and 8 bases from J, with 16 bases in between. The germline V gene encodes CDR1 SNHLY and CDR2 FYNNEI. CDR3 nucleotide sequence: TGTGCCAGCAGCGCGGACAACCCTCGGGGCTACACCTTC. This encodes CASSADNPRGYTF.

This rearrangement joins TRBV7-8 to TRBJ2-7; unclear D gene. This CDR3 contains 13 residues. From germline, CDR1 is SGHVS and CDR2 FQNEAQ. Trimming took off 1 base at V and 5 bases at J, with 9 bases between the two ends. This CDR3 reads CASSLVSSHEQYF. The CDR3 region has the DNA TGTGCCAGCAGCTTAGTCAGCTCGCACGAGCAGTACTTC.

The chain's CDR3 is CASSQAEGQLNTGELFF. The CDR3 DNA follows: TGTGCCAGCAGCCAAGCGGAGGGACAGTTGAACACCGGGGAGCTGTTTTTT. The J gene is TRBJ2-2, the V gene TRBV4-2, with TRBD1 as a possible D gene (7 bases). CDR1 LGHNA and CDR2 YNFKEQ come from the germline V gene. The CDR3 covers 17 residues. Trimming took 1 base from V and 1 from J, leaving 13 bases between them.

The chain joins TRBV5-1 to TRBJ2-1; TRBD1 aligns across 7 bases. Losses at the gene ends were 4 bases for V and 7 bases for J; bases not matched to a gene: 8. Germline V gene data show CDR1 as SGHRS and CDR2 as YFSETQ. This CDR3 spans 14 amino acids. The CDR3: CASSPGTEGNEQFF. DNA of the CDR3: TGCGCCAGCAGCCCGGGGACAGAAGGGAATGAGCAGTTCTTC.

The chain uses TRBV5-1 and TRBJ1-1, with 7 bases matching TRBD1. J gave up 4 bases and V 7 bases, and 10 bases lay outside the gene matches. Per germline, CDR1 SGHRS and CDR2 YFSETQ. The CDR3 consists of 14 residues. The CDR3 region has the DNA TGCGCCAGCCACCAGGGGGGGCGAGGCACTGAAGCTTTCTTT. Encoded protein: CASHQGGRGTEAFF.

This clone showed up just once. The V and J genes are TRBV3-1 (or the pseudogene TRBV3-2) and TRBJ2-5; D is ambiguous. There are 12 residues in the CDR3. Germline lookup yields CDR1 LGHDT and CDR2 YNNKEL (reference sequence). V was clipped by 8 bases and J by 5 bases, with 12 bases between them. The CDR3 DNA reads TGTGCCAGCGTCTCGACTGGGGAGACCCAGTACTTC. Its translation is CASVSTGETQYF.

This chain joins TRBV18 and TRBJ1-3; no clear D. CDR1 is KGHSH, CDR2 LQKENI, per germline. This CDR3 has 17 residues. Trimming took 3 bases from V and 6 from J, leaving 21 bases between them. The CDR3 region has the DNA TGTGCCAGCTCACCCCTTGGAGCCAGGACGTCGGTAAACACCATATATTTT. It yields the protein CASSPLGARTSVNTIYF.

The chain uses TRBV5-1 and TRBJ2-2, with 11 bases that match TRBD1. The CDR3 extends over 16 amino acids. The J segment lost 5 bases and the V segment lost 0 bases, leaving 3 bases of the junction unmatched. The germline V gene has CDR1 SGHRS and CDR2 YFSETQ. The CDR3 protein is CASSLAGTGGTGELFF. CDR3 DNA sequence: TGCGCCAGCAGCTTGGCGGGGACAGGGGGGACCGGGGAGCTGTTTTTT.

The chain employs TRBV30 and TRBJ2-1; D possibly corresponds to TRBD1 (6 bases). CDR3 length: 14 amino acids. Per the germline V gene, CDR1 is GTSNPN and CDR2 is SVGIG (reference sequence). V was pared by 0 bases and J by 4 bases, with 10 bases between. The CDR3, as DNA: TGTGCCTGGAGTGTAGGGGGAGTATACAATGAGCAGTTCTTC. Its translation is CAWSVGGVYNEQFF.

This sequence joins TRBV6-6 and TRBJ1-2; D is ambiguous. The length of the CDR3 is 13 residues. Per the germline V gene, CDR1 is MNHNY and CDR2 is SVGAGI (reference sequence). V was clipped by 5 bases and J by 7 bases, with 14 bases between them. CDR3 DNA sequence: TGTGCCAGCAGTGACCCGGGAGGAGGTGGCTACACCTTC. Its protein is CASSDPGGGGYTF.

CDR3 region: CATSESRGNQPQHF. The CDR3 DNA reads as TGTGCCACCAGTGAAAGTAGGGGCAATCAGCCCCAGCATTTT. This sequence joins TRBV24-1 and TRBJ1-5; D unclear. Germline-derived CDR1 and CDR2 are KGHDR and SFDVKD. The CDR3 spans 14 residues. V dropped 4 bases and J dropped 2 bases, with 8 bases sitting between them.

The V gene is TRBV6-1, the J gene TRBJ2-3; 9 bases align to TRBD2. Germline V gene lookup returns CDR1 MNHNS and CDR2 SASEGT. The CDR3 totals 16 residues. Losses at the gene ends were 2 bases for V and 4 bases for J; bases not matched to a gene: 7. The CDR3 DNA reads as TGTGCCAGCAGTGAACTTGGTAGCGGGAGCCCAGATACGCAGTATTTT. Its protein product is CASSELGSGSPDTQYF.

The chain links TRBV3-1 (or the pseudogene TRBV3-2) to TRBJ2-7; TRBD2 might be the D (6 bases). Germline V CDR1 and CDR2: LGHDT, YNNKEL (reference sequence). V was trimmed by 1 base and J by 2 bases, leaving 15 bases between them. CDR3 length equals 16 residues. CDR3 amino acids: CASSQVPSGFPYEQYF. For the CDR3, the DNA is TGTGCCAGCAGCCAAGTCCCCAGCGGGTTCCCCTACGAGCAGTACTTC.

The genes are TRBV11-2 and TRBJ2-3; D unclear. The CDR3 totals 14 residues. CDR1 is SGHAT, CDR2 FQNNGV, per germline. The V end was cut by 3 bases, the J end by 3 bases, with 10 bases between. CDR3 bases: TGTGCCAGCAGCTTTCAGCCCCGGACAGATACGCAGTATTTT. Protein product: CASSFQPRTDTQYF.

The chain uses TRBV7-9 and TRBJ2-2; 11 nucleotides agree with TRBD2. The CDR3 extends over 17 amino acids. With V trimmed by 5 bases and J by 6 bases, 11 bases remained unmatched. Germline V gene data show CDR1 as SEHNR and CDR2 as FQNEAQ (reference sequence). CDR3 in DNA: TGTGCCAGCAGCCCACCCCCCGCGGGACTAGCGGCCGGGGAGCTGTTTTTT. It codes for CASSPPPAGLAAGELFF.

The rearrangement uses TRBV15 and TRBJ2-7, with 9 bases matching TRBD2. The CDR3 length is 14 residues. The germline gives CDR1 LNHNV, CDR2 YYDKDF (reference sequence). V shed 3 bases and J 3 bases; nucleotides not matched to a gene: 3. Here the CDR3 DNA reads TGTGCCACCAGCAGTAGCGGGGGAGGCTACGAGCAGTACTTC. Translation gives CATSSSGGGYEQYF.